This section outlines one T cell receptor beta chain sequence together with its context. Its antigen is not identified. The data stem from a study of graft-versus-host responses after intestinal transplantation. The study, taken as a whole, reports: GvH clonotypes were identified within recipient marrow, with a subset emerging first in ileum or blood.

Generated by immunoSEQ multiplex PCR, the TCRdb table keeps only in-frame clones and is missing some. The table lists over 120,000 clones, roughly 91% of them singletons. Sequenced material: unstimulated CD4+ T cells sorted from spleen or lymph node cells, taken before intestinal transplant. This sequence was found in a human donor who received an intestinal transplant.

The CDR3: CSAPGIYEQYF. The CDR3 bases are TGCAGTGCCCCAGGGATATACGAGCAGTACTTC. The gene calls are TRBV20-1 and TRBJ2-5, with a tentative D call TRBD1 (5 bases). TRBJ2-7 matches the DNA end more closely, so the J call is doubtful. CDR1 and CDR2 from the germline V gene are DFQATT and SNEGSKA (reference sequence). The CDR3 length is 11 residues.